A selection of T cell receptor beta chains follows, all from one sample in a study of cytomegalovirus exposure and HLA in healthy donors. Repertoires were generated with immunoSEQ multiplex PCR, while TCRdb's copy carries only in-frame clones and drops some. Among more than 85,000 clones listed, roughly 70% were seen once. The sequenced material came from PBMCs. The receptor set was obtained from a woman aged 18-29 years in good health and CMV-seropositive. CDR3s include the opening cysteine and the closing phenylalanine or tryptophan. Each record gives: J gene, clone size, V gene, D gene, CDR3 protein, CDR3 DNA. The D gene is left open where the match is weak. Clone size is given for some rows only: seen once, a few or many times, or a class if the clone is expanded.

TRBJ1-1,once,TRBV10-3,TRBD1,CAISNRDRVANTEAFF,TGTGCCATCAGTAACCGGGACAGGGTTGCGAACACTGAAGCTTTCTTT
TRBJ1-2,.,TRBV5-1,TRBD1,CATRQGGPNYGYTF,TGCGCCACTCGACAGGGCGGCCCTAACTATGGCTACACCTTC
TRBJ1-4,.,TRBV6-1,.,CASSGGRSTEKLFF,TGTGCCAGCAGTGGGGGCAGGAGTACAGAAAAACTGTTTTTT
TRBJ2-2,.,TRBV19,.,CASSGAANTGELFF,TGTGCCAGTAGCGGAGCGGCGAACACCGGGGAGCTGTTTTTT
TRBJ2-3,.,TRBV9,.,CASSAVTPITDTQYF,TGTGCCAGCAGCGCCGTAACTCCAATTACAGATACGCAGTATTTT
TRBJ2-5,.,TRBV10-3,.,CAISAASEGGETQYF,TGTGCCATCAGTGCCGCCTCGGAGGGGGGGGAGACCCAGTACTTC
TRBJ2-7,.,TRBV5-1,TRBD1,CASSPDREYYEQYF,TGCGCCAGCAGCCCCGACAGGGAGTACTACGAGCAGTACTTC
TRBJ2-1,.,TRBV7-2,.,CASSLVSSLPLEFF,TGTGCCAGCAGCTTAGTAAGTAGCCTCCCTCTAGAGTTCTTC
TRBJ2-1,.,TRBV7-3,.,CASSTGEVNEQFF,TGTGCCAGCAGCACGGGGGAGGTCAATGAGCAGTTCTTC
TRBJ2-6,few,TRBV28,TRBD1,CASTRTTGHNVLTF,TGTGCCAGCACCCGAACGACAGGGCACAACGTCCTGACTTTC